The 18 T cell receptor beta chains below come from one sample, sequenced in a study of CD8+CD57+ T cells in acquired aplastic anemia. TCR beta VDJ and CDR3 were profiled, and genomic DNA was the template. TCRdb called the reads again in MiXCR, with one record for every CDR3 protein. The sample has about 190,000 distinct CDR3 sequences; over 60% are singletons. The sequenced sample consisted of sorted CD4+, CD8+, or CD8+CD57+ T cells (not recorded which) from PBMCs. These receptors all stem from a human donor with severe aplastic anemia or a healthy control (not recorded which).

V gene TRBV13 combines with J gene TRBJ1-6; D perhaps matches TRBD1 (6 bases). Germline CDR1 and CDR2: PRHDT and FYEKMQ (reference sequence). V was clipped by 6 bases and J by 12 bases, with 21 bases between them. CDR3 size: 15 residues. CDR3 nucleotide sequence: TGTGCCAGCAGTGAAGGGGGGGGGAGAATTCAACCCCTCCACTTT. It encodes CASSEGGGRIQPLHF.

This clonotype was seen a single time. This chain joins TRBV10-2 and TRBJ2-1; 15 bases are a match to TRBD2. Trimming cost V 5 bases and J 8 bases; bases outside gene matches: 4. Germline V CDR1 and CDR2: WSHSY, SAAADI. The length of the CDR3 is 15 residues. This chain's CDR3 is CASSSGLAGGHEQFF. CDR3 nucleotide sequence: TGCGCCAGCAGTTCGGGACTAGCGGGAGGACATGAGCAGTTCTTC.

The chain's CDR3 is CSATGKDYSNQPQHF. DNA for the CDR3: TGCAGTGCCACGGGTAAGGATTATAGCAATCAGCCCCAGCATTTT. This chain links TRBV20-1 with TRBJ1-5; D gene uncertain. Germline V gene lookup returns CDR1 DFQATT and CDR2 SNEGSKA (reference sequence). The V end was cut by 6 bases, the J end by 0 bases, with 15 bases between. There are 15 residues in the CDR3.

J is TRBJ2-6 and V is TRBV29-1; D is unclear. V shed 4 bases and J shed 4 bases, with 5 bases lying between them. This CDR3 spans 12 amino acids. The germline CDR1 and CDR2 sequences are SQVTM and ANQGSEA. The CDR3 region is CSVGWGANVLTF. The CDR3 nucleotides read TGCAGCGTTGGATGGGGGGCCAACGTCCTGACTTTC.

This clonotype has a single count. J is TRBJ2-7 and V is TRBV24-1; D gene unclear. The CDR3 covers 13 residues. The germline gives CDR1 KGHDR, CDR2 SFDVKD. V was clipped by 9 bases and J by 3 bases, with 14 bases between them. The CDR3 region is CATSDGPLYEQYF. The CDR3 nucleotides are TGTGCCACCTCGGACGGACCTCTCTACGAGCAGTACTTC.

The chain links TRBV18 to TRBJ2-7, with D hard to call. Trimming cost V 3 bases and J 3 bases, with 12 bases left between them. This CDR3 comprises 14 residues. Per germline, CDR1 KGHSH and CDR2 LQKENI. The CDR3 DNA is TGTGCCAGCTCACCTCAAACCCAGAACTACGAGCAGTACTTC. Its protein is CASSPQTQNYEQYF.

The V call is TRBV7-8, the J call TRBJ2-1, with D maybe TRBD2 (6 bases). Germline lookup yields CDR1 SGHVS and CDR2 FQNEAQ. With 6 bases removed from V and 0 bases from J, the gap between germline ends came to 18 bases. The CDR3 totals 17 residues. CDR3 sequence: CASRTGAGRGSYNEQFF. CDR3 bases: TGTGCCAGCAGAACCGGGGCGGGACGCGGCTCCTACAATGAGCAGTTCTTC. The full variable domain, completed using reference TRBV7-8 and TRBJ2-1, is GAGVSQSPRYKVAKRGQDVALRCDPISGHVSLFWYQQALGQGPEFLTYFQNEAQLDKSGLPSDRFFAERPEGSVSTLKIQRTQQEDSAVYLCASRTGAGRGSYNEQFFGPGTRLTVL.

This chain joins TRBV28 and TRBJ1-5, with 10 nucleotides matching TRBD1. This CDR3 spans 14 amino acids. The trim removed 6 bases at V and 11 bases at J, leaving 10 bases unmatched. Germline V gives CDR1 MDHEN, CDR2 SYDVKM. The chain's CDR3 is CASSFGTGDDTQHF. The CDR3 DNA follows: TGTGCCAGCAGCTTTGGGACAGGGGACGATACCCAGCATTTT.

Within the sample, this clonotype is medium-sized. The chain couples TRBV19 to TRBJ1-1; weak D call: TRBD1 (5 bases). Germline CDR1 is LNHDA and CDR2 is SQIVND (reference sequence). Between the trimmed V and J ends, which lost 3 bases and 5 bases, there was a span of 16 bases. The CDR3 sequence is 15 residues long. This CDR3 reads CASSMAGGAGTEAFF. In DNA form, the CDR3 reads TGTGCCAGTAGTATGGCTGGCGGGGCTGGGACTGAAGCTTTCTTT.

CDR3 loop: CASRQVDNSPLHF. In DNA, the CDR3 is TGTGCCAGCAGACAGGTGGATAATTCACCCCTCCACTTT. The chain joins TRBV19 to TRBJ1-6, with a weak D call TRBD1 (6 bases). The CDR3 runs to 13 residues. V gave up 9 bases and J gave up 5 bases, with 11 bases separating them. In germline, CDR1 is LNHDA, CDR2 SQIVND (reference sequence).

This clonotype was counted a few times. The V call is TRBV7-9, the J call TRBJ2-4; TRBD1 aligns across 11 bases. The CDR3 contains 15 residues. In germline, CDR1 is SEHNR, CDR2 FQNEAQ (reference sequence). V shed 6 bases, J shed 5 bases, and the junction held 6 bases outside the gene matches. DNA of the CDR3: TGTGCCAGCAGGCAGGGACAGGGGGTAGAAAACATTCAGTACTTC. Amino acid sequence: CASRQGQGVENIQYF.

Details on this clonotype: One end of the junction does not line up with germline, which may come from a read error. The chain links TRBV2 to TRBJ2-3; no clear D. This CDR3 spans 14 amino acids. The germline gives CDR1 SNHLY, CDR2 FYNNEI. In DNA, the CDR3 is TGCGCCAGCAGCCAAGCACAGAGCACAGATACGCAGTATTTT. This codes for CASSQAQSTDTQYF.

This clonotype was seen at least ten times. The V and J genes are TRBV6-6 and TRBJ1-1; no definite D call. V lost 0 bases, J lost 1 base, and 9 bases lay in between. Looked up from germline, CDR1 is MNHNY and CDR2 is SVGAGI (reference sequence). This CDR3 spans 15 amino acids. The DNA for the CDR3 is TGTGCCAGCAGTTACTCTTTCCTAGAGAACACTGAAGCTTTCTTT. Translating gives CASSYSFLENTEAFF.

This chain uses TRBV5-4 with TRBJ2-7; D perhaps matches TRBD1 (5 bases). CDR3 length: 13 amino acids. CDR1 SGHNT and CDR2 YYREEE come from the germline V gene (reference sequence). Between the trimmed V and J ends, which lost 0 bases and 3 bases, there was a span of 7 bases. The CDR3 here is CASSLEQDYEQYF. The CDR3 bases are TGTGCCAGCAGCTTGGAACAGGACTACGAGCAGTACTTC.

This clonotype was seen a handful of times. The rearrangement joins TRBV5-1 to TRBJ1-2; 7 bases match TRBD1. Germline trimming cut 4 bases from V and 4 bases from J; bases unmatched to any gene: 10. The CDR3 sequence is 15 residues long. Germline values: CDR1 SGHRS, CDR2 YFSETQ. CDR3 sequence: CASSRSRDSSYGYTF. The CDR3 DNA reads TGCGCCAGCAGCCGTTCCCGGGACAGCAGCTATGGCTACACCTTC.

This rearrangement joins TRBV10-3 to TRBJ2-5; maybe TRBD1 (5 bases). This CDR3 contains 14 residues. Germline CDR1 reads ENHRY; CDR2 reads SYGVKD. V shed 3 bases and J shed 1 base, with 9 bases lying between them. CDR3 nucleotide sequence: TGTGCCATCAGTGACAGGGTTCTCCAAGAGACCCAGTACTTC. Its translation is CAISDRVLQETQYF.

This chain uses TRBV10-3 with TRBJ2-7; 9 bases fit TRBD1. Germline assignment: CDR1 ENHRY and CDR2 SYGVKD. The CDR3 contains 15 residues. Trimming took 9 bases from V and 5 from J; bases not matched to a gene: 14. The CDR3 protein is CAILRRDRERNEQYF. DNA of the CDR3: TGTGCCATTCTGAGGCGGGACAGGGAGAGGAACGAGCAGTACTTC.

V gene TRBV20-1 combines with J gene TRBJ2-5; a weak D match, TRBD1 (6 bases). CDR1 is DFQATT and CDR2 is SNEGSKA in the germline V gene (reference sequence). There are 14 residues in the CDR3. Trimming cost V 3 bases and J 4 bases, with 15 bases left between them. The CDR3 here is CSARAPQGRETQYF. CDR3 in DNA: TGCAGTGCTAGGGCCCCCCAGGGGAGAGAGACCCAGTACTTC.